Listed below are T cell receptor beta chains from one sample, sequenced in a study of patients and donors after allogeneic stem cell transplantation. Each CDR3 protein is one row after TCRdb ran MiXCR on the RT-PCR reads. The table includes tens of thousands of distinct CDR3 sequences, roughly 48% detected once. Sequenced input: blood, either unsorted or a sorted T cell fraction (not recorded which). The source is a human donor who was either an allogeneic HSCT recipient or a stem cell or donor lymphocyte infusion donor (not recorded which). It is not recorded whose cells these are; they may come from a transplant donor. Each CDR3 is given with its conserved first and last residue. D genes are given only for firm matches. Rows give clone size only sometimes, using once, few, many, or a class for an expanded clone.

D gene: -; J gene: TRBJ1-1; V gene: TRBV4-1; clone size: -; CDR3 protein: CASSQETYTEKITEAFF; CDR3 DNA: TGCGCCAGCAGCCAAGAAACGTACACCGAAAAAATCACTGAAGCTTTCTTT
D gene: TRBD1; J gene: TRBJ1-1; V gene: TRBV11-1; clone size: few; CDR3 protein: CASSFRDRVRTEAFF; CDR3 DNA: TGTGCCAGCAGCTTCCGGGACAGGGTAAGAACTGAAGCTTTCTTT
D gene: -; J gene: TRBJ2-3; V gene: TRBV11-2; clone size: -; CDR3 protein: CASSLFRRGFEDTQYF; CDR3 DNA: TGTGCCAGCAGCCTTTTCAGGCGGGGTTTTGAAGATACGCAGTATTTT
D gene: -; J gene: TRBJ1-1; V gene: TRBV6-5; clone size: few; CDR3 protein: CASTPGLRGTTEAFF; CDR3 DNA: TGTGCCAGCACTCCGGGGCTAAGGGGGACGACTGAAGCTTTCTTT
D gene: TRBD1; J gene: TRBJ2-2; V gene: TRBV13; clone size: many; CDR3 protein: CASSSTKLQGAGTGELFF; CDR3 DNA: TGTGCCAGCAGCTCCACTAAATTACAGGGGGCGGGCACCGGGGAGCTGTTTTTT
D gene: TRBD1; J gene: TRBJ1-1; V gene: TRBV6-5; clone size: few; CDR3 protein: CASRLFGQRQGLNTEAFF; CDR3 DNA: TGTGCCAGCAGGCTATTCGGACAGCGACAGGGTTTGAACACTGAAGCTTTCTTT
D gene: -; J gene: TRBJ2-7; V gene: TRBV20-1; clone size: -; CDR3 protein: CSARDDVDRSSYEQYF; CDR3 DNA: TGCAGTGCTAGAGATGACGTAGACAGAAGCTCCTACGAGCAGTACTTC
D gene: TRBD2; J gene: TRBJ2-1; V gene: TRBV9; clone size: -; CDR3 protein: CASSLPRWGLAEDYNEQFF; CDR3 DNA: TGTGCCAGCAGCTTGCCTCGTTGGGGACTAGCGGAGGACTACAATGAGCAGTTCTTC
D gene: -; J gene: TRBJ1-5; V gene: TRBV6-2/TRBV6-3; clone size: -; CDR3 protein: CASGTPAGGQPQHF; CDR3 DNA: TGTGCCAGCGGAACGCCGGCGGGAGGTCAGCCCCAGCATTTT
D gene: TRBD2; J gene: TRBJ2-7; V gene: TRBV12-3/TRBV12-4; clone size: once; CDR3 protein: CAGKEGSGRIAYEQYF; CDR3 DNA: TGTGCCGGCAAGGAGGGTAGCGGGAGGATAGCCTACGAGCAGTACTTC
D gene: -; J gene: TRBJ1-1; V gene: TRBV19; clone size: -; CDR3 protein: CASSIEATGIDQAFF; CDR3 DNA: TGTGCCAGTAGTATCGAAGCAACAGGTATTGATCAAGCTTTCTTT
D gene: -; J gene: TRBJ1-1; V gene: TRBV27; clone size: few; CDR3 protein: CASSLSSGGWVNTEAFF; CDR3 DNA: TGTGCCAGCAGTTTATCCAGCGGGGGTTGGGTGAACACTGAAGCTTTCTTT
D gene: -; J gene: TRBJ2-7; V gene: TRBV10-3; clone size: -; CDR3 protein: CATKNGLLFYEQYF; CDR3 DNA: TGTGCCACTAAAAACGGGCTGCTTTTTTACGAGCAGTACTTC
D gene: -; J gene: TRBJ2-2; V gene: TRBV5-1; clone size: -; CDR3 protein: CASSFGAHQYTGELFF; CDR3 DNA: TGCGCCAGCAGCTTTGGGGCCCACCAATACACCGGGGAGCTGTTTTTT
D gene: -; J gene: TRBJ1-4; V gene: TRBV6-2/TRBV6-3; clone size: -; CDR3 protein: CASTLGGFNEKLFF; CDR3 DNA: TGTGCCAGCACCCTCGGCGGGTTCAATGAAAAACTGTTTTTT
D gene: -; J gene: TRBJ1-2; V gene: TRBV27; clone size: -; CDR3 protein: CASSRGGQGSGYTF; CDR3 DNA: TGTGCCAGCAGCCGGGGTGGGCAGGGGTCGGGCTACACCTTC
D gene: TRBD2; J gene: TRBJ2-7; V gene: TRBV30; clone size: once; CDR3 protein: CASLAGTSGSSEQYF; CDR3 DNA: TGTGCCTCCTTGGCCGGGACTAGCGGGAGTTCCGAGCAGTACTTC
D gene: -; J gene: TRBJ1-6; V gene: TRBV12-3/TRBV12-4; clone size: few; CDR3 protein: CASSLQGQSLHF; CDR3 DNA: TGTGCCAGCAGTTTACAGGGGCAGTCCCTCCACTTT
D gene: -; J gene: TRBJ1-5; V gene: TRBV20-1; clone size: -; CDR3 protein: CSASQGDQPQHF; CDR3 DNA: TGCAGTGCCTCACAGGGAGATCAGCCCCAGCATTTT
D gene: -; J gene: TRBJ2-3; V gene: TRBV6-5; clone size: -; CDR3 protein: CASSYPLLGMQYF; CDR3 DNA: TGTGCCAGCAGTTACCCCCTTCTGGGGATGCAGTATTTT
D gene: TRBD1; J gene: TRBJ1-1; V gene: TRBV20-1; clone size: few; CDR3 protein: CSASSDRKMNTEAFF; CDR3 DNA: TGCAGTGCTAGCTCGGACAGGAAAATGAACACTGAAGCTTTCTTT
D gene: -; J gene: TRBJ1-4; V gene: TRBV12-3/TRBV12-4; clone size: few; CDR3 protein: CASSPGRATNEKLFF; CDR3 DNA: TGTGCCAGCAGTCCGGGACGGGCAACTAATGAAAAACTGTTTTTT
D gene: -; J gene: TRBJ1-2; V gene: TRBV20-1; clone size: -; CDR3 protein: CSAQLYYGYTF; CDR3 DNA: TGCAGTGCACAGCTCTACTATGGCTACACCTTC
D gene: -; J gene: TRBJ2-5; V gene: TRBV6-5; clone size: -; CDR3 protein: CASSFTSRETQYF; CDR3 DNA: TGTGCCAGCAGCTTTACATCCAGGGAGACCCAGTACTTC
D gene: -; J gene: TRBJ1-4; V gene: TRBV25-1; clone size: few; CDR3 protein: CASSESGSGEKLFF; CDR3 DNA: TGTGCCAGCAGTGAATCAGGGAGTGGTGAAAAACTGTTTTTT
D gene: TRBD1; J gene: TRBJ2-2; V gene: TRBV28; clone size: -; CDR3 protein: CASRGTGDSGELFF; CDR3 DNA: TGTGCCAGCAGGGGAACAGGGGATTCCGGGGAGCTGTTTTTT
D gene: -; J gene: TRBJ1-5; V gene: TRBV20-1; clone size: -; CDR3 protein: CSASTDSNQPQHF; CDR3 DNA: TGCAGTGCAAGCACAGATAGCAATCAGCCCCAGCATTTT
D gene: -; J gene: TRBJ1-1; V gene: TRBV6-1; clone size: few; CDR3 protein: CASIPSVSLNTEAFF; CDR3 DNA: TGTGCCAGCATCCCGTCAGTTTCATTGAACACTGAAGCTTTCTTT
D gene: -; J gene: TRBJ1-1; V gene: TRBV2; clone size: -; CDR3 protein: CARLEGNMNTEAFF; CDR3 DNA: TGTGCCAGACTGGAAGGTAACATGAACACTGAAGCTTTCTTT
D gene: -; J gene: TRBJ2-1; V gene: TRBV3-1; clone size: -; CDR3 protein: CASSQGTVAEQFF; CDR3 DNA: TGTGCCAGCAGCCAAGGGACAGTGGCTGAGCAGTTCTTC
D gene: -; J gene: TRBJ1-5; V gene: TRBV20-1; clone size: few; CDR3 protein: CSARDGKSGNQPQHF; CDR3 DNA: TGCAGTGCTAGAGATGGGAAAAGTGGCAATCAGCCCCAGCATTTT
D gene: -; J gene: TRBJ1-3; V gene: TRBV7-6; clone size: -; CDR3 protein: CASSLGALSGNTIYF; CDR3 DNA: TGTGCCAGCAGCTTAGGAGCCCTCTCTGGAAACACCATATATTTT
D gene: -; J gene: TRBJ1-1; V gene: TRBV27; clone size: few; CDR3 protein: CASSLSGGPNTEAFF; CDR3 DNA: TGTGCCAGCAGTTTATCGGGGGGCCCAAACACTGAAGCTTTCTTT
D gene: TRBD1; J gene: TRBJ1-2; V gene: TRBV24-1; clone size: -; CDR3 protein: CATSGQNNYGYTF; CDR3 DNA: TGTGCCACTTCGGGACAGAATAACTATGGCTACACCTTC
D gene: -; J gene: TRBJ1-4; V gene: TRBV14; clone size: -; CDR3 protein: CASSHFSTDFNEKLFF; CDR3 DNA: TGTGCCAGCAGCCACTTCTCAACAGATTTTAATGAAAAACTGTTTTTT
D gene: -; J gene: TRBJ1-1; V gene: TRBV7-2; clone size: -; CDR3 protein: CASSLGTMNTEAFF; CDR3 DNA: TGTGCCAGCAGCTTAGGTACGATGAACACTGAAGCTTTCTTT
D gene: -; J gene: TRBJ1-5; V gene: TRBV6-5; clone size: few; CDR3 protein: CASRPGVSQPQHF; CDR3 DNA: TGTGCCAGCCGCCCAGGGGTTTCTCAGCCCCAGCATTTT
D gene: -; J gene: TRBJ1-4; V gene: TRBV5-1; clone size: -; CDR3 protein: CASSFDWTLATNEKLFF; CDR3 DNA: TGCGCCAGCAGCTTCGACTGGACACTTGCAACTAATGAAAAACTGTTTTTT
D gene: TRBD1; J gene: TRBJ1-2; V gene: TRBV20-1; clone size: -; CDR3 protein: CSGSIHRDRGRYGYTF; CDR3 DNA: TGCAGTGGTTCGATACACCGAGACAGGGGAAGGTATGGCTACACCTTC
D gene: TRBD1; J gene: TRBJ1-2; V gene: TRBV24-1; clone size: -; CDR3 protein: CATSGAGTDNYGYTF; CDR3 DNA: TGTGCCACCAGTGGGGCGGGGACAGACAACTATGGCTACACCTTC
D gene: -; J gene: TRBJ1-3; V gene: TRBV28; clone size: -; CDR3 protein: CASAPTGRGNTIYF; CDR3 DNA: TGTGCCTCAGCACCCACAGGGCGCGGAAACACCATATATTTT
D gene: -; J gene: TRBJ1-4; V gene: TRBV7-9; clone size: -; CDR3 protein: CASSPTMGEKLFF; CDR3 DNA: TGTGCCAGCAGTCCAACCATGGGGGAAAAACTGTTTTTT
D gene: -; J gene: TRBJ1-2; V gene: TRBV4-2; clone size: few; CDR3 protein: CASSQDLLAYGYTF; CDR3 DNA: TGTGCCAGCAGCCAAGATCTATTGGCCTATGGCTACACCTTC
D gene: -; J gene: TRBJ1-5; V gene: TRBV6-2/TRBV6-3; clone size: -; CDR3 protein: CASTHPGLKDSNQPQHF; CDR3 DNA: TGTGCCAGCACCCACCCCGGGCTTAAGGATAGCAATCAGCCCCAGCATTTT
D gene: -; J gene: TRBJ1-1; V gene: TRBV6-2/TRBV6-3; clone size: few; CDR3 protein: CASTDRFEAFF; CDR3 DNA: TGTGCCAGCACCGACAGGTTTGAAGCTTTCTTT
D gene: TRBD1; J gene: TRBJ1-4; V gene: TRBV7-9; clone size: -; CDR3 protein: CASSSGDRAGEKLFF; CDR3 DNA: TGTGCCAGCAGCTCGGGGGACAGGGCGGGTGAAAAACTGTTTTTT
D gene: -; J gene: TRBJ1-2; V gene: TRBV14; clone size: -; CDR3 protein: CASSQTGSIGLAYTF; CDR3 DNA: TGTGCCAGCAGCCAAACCGGGTCGATTGGTCTTGCCTACACCTTC
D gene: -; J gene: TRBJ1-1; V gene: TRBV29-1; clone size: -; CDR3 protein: CSVEEGVRDTEAFF; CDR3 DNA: TGCAGCGTTGAAGAAGGTGTGCGGGATACTGAAGCTTTCTTT
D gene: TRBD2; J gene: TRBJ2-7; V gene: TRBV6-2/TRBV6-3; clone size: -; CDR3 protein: CASSYSMVGRERIFSYEQYF; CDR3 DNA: TGTGCCAGCAGTTACTCGATGGTTGGGCGGGAGCGGATCTTCTCCTACGAGCAGTACTTC
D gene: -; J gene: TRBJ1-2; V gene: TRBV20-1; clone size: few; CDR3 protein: CSAKTDGNYGYTF; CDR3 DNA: TGCAGTGCTAAAACGGACGGTAACTATGGCTACACCTTC